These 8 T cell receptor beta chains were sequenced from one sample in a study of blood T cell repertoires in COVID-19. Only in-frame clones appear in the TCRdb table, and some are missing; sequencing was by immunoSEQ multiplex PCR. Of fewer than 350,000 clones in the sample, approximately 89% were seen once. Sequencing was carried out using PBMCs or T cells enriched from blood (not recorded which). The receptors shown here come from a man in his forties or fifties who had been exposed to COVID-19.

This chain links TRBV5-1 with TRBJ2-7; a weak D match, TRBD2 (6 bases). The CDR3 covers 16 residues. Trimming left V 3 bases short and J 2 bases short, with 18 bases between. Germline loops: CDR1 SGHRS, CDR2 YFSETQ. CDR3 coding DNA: TGCGCCAGCAGCTCGAAGATAGCGGAACTAGCCTACGAGCAGTACTTC. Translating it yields CASSSKIAELAYEQYF.

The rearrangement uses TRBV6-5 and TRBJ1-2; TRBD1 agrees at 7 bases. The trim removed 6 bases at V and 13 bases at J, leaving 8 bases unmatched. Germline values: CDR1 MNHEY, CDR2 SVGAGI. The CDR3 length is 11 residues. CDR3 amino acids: CASRSTTGSTF. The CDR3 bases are TGTGCCAGCAGATCCACGACAGGGTCCACCTTC.

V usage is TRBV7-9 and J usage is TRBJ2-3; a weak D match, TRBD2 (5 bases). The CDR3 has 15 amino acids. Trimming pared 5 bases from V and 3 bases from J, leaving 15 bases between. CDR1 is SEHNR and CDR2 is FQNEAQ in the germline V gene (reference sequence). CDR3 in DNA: TGTGCCAGCAGCCCTGTGGCGGGTTGGACAGATACGCAGTATTTT. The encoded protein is CASSPVAGWTDTQYF.

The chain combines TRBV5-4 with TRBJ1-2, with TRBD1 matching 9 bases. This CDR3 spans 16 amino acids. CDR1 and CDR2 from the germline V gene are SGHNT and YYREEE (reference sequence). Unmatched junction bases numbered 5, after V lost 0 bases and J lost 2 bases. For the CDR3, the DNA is TGTGCCAGCAGCTTGGTAAGGGGACAGGGAAACTATGGCTACACCTTC. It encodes CASSLVRGQGNYGYTF.

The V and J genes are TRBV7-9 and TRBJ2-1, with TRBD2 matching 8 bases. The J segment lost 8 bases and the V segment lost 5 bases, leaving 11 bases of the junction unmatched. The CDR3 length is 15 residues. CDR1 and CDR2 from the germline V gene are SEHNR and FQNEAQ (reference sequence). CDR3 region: CASSPTGLEYDEQFF. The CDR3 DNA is TGTGCCAGCAGCCCCACGGGACTAGAGTACGATGAGCAGTTCTTC. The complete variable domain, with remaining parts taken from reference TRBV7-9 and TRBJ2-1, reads DTGVSQNPRHKITKRGQNVTFRCDPISEHNRLYWYRQTLGQGPEFLTYFQNEAQLEKSRLLSDRFSAERPKGSFSTLEIQRTEQGDSAMYLCASSPTGLEYDEQFFGPGTRLTVL.

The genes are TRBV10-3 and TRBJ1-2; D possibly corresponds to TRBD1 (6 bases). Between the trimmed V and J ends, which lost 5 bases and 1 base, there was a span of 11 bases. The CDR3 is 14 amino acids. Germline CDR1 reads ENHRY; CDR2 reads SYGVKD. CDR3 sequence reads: CAISNGQNNYGYTF. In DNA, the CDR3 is TGTGCCATCAGTAACGGACAGAATAACTATGGCTACACCTTC.

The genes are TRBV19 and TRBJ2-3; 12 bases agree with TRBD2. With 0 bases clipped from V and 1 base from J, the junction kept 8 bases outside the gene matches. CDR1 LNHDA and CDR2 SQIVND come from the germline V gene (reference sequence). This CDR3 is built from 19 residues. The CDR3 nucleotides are TGTGCCAGTAGTATAGATCTTACTAGCGGGAGGTACGGCACAGATACGCAGTATTTT. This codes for CASSIDLTSGRYGTDTQYF.

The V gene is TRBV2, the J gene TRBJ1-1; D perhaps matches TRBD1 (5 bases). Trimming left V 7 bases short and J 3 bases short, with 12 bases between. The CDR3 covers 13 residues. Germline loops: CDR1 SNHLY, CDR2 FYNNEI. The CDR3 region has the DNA TGTGCCAGCATCCACCAAGGGGACACTGAAGCTTTCTTT. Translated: CASIHQGDTEAFF.